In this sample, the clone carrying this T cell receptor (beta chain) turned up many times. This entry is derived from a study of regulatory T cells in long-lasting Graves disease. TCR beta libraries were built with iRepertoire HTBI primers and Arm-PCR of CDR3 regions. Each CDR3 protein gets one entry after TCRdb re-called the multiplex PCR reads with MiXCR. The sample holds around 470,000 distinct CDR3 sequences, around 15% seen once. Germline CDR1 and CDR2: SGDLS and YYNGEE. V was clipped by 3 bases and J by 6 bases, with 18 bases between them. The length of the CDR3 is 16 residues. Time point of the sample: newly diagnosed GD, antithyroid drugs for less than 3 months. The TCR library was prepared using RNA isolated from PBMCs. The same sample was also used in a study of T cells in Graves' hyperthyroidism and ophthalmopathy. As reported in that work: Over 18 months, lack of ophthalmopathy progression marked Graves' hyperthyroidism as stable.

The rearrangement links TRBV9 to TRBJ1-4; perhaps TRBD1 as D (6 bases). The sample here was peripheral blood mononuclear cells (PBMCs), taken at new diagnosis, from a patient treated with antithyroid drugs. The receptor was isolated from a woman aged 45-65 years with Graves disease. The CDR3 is CASSGGRNRVDEKLFF. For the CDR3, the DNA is TGTGCCAGCAGCGGGGGTCGAAACAGGGTGGATGAAAAACTGTTTTTT. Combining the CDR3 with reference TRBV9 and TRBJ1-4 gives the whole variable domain DSGVTQTPKHLITATGQRVTLRCSPRSGDLSVYWYQQSLDQGLQFLIQYYNGEERAKGNILERFSAQQFPDLHSELNLSSLELGDSALYFCASSGGRNRVDEKLFFGSGTQLSVL.